The clone carrying this T cell receptor beta chain was counted once. As handled by the study authors: Amplification with reference gene primers provided the estimates of nucleated cell counts. The data were produced by immunoSEQ multiplex PCR, yet TCRdb's version contains in-frame clones alone and is incomplete. V, J and clone size are taken as reported in that table, and D and trimming were inferred from the DNA itself. The sample yields a few hundred thousand clones, roughly 87% seen once. This sample is part of a study of blood T cell repertoires in COVID-19. Background on the study: The origin of the acute and convalescent COVID-19 samples was the United States, Italy and Spain. The cDNA or gDNA used as material had been derived from T cells, B-cell-depleted T cells, or PBMCs.

This CDR3 region has 14 residues. The germline V gene encodes CDR1 MGHRA and CDR2 YSYEKL. V was trimmed by 4 bases and J by 10 bases, leaving 17 bases between them. This sequence joins TRBV4-1 and TRBJ2-1, with D maybe TRBD2 (5 bases). Sequences were obtained from peripheral blood. The clonotype originates from a man aged 18 to 35 with active or convalescent COVID-19. The CDR3 region has the DNA TGCGCCAGCAGCCTACCCCTAGCTAGGCCGGAGCAGTTCTTC. Amino acids: CASSLPLARPEQFF.